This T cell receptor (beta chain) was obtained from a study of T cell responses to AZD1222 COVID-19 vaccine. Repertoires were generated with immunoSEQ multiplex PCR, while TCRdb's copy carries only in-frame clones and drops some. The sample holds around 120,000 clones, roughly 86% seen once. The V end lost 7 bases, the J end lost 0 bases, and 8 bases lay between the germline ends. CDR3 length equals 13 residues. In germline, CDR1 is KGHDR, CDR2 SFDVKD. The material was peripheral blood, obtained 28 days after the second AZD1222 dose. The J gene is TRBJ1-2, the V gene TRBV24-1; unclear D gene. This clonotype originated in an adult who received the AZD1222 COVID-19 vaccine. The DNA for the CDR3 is TGTGCCACCAGCGCAGAGTCTAACTATGGCTACACCTTC. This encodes CATSAESNYGYTF.